The 29 T cell receptor beta chains presented below share a single source sample, sequenced in a study. TCRdb reprocessed the RT-PCR reads via MiXCR and lists one record per CDR3 protein. The table records hundreds of thousands of distinct CDR3 sequences, approximately 14% of them present only once. The specimen sequenced was memory CD4+ T cells from blood. All receptors come from a female donor in good health, serving as a healthy control.

Concerning this clonotype itself: One end of the junction is discordant with germline, which a read error may explain. This rearrangement joins TRBV7-2 to TRBJ1-1; 11 bases are shared with TRBD1. Germline V gene data show CDR1 as SGHTA and CDR2 as FQGNSA. This CDR3 has 15 amino acids. CDR3 loop: CASSFGTGGETEAFF. The DNA for the CDR3 is TGTGCTAGCAGCTTCGGGACAGGGGGGGAGACTGAAGCTTTCTTT. Using reference TRBV7-2 and TRBJ1-1 for the parts outside the CDR3, the full variable domain is GAGVSQSPSNKVTEKGKDVELRCDPISGHTALYWYRQSLGQGLEFLIYFQGNSAPDKSGLPSDRFSAERTGGSVSTLTIQRTQQEDSAVYLCASSFGTGGETEAFFGQGTRLTVV.

This clonotype was counted a few times. The chain has TRBV2 and TRBJ2-2; no reliable D call. This CDR3 comprises 15 residues. V was pared by 8 bases and J by 6 bases, with 19 bases between. Germline V gene sequence: CDR1 SNHLY, CDR2 FYNNEI. The CDR3 protein is CASDGHGPPPGELFF. CDR3 nucleotide sequence: TGTGCCAGCGACGGCCATGGACCGCCACCCGGGGAGCTGTTTTTT. Drawing the rest from reference TRBV2 and TRBJ2-2, the complete variable domain is EPEVTQTPSHQVTQMGQEVILRCVPISNHLYFYWYRQILGQKVEFLVSFYNNEISEKSEIFDDQFSVERPDGSNFTLKIRSTKLEDSAMYFCASDGHGPPPGELFFGEGSRLTVL.

At least ten counts were recorded for this clonotype. This chain connects TRBV6-2 or TRBV6-3 to TRBJ2-2; D remains unclear. Germline CDR1 MNHEY, CDR2 SVGEGT. The CDR3 has 13 residues. The V and J ends lost 4 bases and 3 bases respectively, with 6 bases between them. CDR3 nucleotides: TGTGCCAGCAGTTCGACGGACACCGGGGAGCTGTTTTTT. It is translated as CASSSTDTGELFF.

This chain links TRBV9 with TRBJ2-3; tentative D call: TRBD2 (6 bases). This CDR3 is built from 15 residues. The germline V gene encodes CDR1 SGDLS and CDR2 YYNGEE. V was cut by 0 bases and J by 2 bases, with 10 bases left in between. CDR3 protein: CASSVAPSVTDTQYF. CDR3 sequence (DNA): TGTGCCAGCAGCGTAGCCCCTAGCGTCACAGATACGCAGTATTTT. The full variable domain, with the rest looked up from reference TRBV9 and TRBJ2-3, is DSGVTQTPKHLITATGQRVTLRCSPRSGDLSVYWYQQSLDQGLQFLIQYYNGEERAKGNILERFSAQQFPDLHSELNLSSLELGDSALYFCASSVAPSVTDTQYFGPGTRLTVL.

The table lists this clonotype with many counts. This chain joins TRBV28 and TRBJ1-3; no definite D call. CDR3 length: 15 amino acids. CDR1 and CDR2 from the germline V gene are MDHEN and SYDVKM. Trimming stripped 3 bases from V and 1 base from J, with 10 bases between. This CDR3 reads CASSFNRDSGNTIYF. The CDR3 bases are TGTGCCAGCAGTTTCAACCGGGATTCTGGAAACACCATATATTTT.

This clonotype has ten or more counts. This rearrangement joins TRBV12-3 or TRBV12-4 to TRBJ2-3; 8 bases align to TRBD1. The CDR3 has 13 amino acids. J gave up 3 bases and V 6 bases, and 2 bases lay outside the gene matches. CDR3 in amino acids: CASRRQGTDTQYF. The CDR3 nucleotides are TGTGCCAGCAGGCGACAGGGGACAGATACGCAGTATTTT.

This clonotype has more than one count but fewer than ten. The chain joins TRBV6-2 or TRBV6-3 to TRBJ1-2; D possibly corresponds to TRBD1 (5 bases). The germline CDR1 and CDR2 sequences are MNHEY and SVGEGT. The CDR3 has 13 residues. Between the trimmed V and J ends, which lost 5 bases and 4 bases, there was a span of 11 bases. The CDR3 spells CASSKRQPYGYTF. The CDR3 nucleotides read TGTGCCAGCAGTAAACGACAGCCCTATGGCTACACCTTC.

This clonotype appeared many times. This chain links TRBV6-5 with TRBJ1-2; the D gene is possibly TRBD1 (5 bases). Looked up from germline, CDR1 is MNHEY and CDR2 is SVGAGI. This CDR3 region has 15 residues. V was cut by 0 bases and J by 8 bases, with 16 bases left in between. This chain's CDR3 is CASSYSTAGQGGYTF. CDR3 nucleotides: TGTGCCAGCAGTTACTCGACGGCGGGGCAGGGAGGCTACACCTTC.

This clonotype appeared many times. The chain recombines TRBV20-1 with TRBJ2-2; TRBD2 matches at 13 bases. The trim removed 5 bases at V and 1 base at J, leaving 4 bases unmatched. The CDR3 is 16 residues long. CDR1 and CDR2 from the germline V gene are DFQATT and SNEGSKA (reference sequence). Here the CDR3 reads CSAHRLAGGNTGELFF. The DNA of the CDR3 is TGCAGTGCTCACCGACTAGCGGGAGGGAACACCGGGGAGCTGTTTTTT.

This clonotype was seen repeatedly, ten times or more. The chain links TRBV6-2 or TRBV6-3 to TRBJ2-3; 8 bases are shared with TRBD2. Trimming took 5 bases from V and 3 from J; bases not matched to a gene: 4. CDR1 and CDR2 from the germline V gene are MNHEY and SVGEGT. The CDR3 loop spans 14 amino acids. The CDR3 reads CASSRSSGTDTQYF. Here the CDR3 DNA reads TGTGCCAGCAGTAGGTCTAGCGGGACAGATACGCAGTATTTT.

Only a few counts were recorded for this clonotype. The chain links TRBV12-3 or TRBV12-4 to TRBJ2-1; 9 nucleotides agree with TRBD2. The CDR3 loop spans 16 amino acids. Trimming removed 3 bases from V and 1 base from J; junction bases left unmatched: 4. The CDR3 region is CASSFISGGSYNEQFF. The CDR3 nucleotides read TGTGCCAGCAGTTTTATTAGCGGGGGTTCCTACAATGAGCAGTTCTTC.

V and J are TRBV25-1 and TRBJ1-1; 10 bases map to TRBD1. The CDR3 has 16 amino acids. The V and J ends lost 2 bases and 3 bases, in that order; junction bases with no gene match: 6. Germline CDR1 and CDR2: MGHDK and SYGVNS. The chain's CDR3 is CASSEETGGGYTEAFF. DNA of the CDR3: TGTGCCAGCAGTGAAGAGACAGGGGGCGGGTACACTGAAGCTTTCTTT.

This clonotype appeared many times. The chain is built from TRBV12-3 or TRBV12-4 and TRBJ2-5, with a tentative D call TRBD1 (6 bases). Trimming removed 6 bases at V and 5 bases at J, with 22 bases between. The CDR3 has 16 amino acids. CDR3 loop: CASSHTGFGSAETQYF. CDR3 bases: TGTGCCAGCAGCCATACAGGGTTCGGTAGTGCGGAGACCCAGTACTTC.

This clonotype showed up many times. This CDR3 reads CASSVGNQPQHF. The CDR3 region has the DNA TGTGCCAGCAGTGTAGGGAATCAGCCCCAGCATTTT. The rearrangement links TRBV12-3 or TRBV12-4 to TRBJ1-5, with D unclear. The CDR3 totals 12 residues. V lost 5 bases and J lost 4, with 6 bases in between.

This clonotype was observed many times. V gene TRBV20-1 combines with J gene TRBJ2-3; 8 bases agree with TRBD1. CDR1 and CDR2 (germline): DFQATT, SNEGSKA (reference sequence). The CDR3 consists of 13 residues. The V gene end was trimmed by 6 bases and the J gene end by 3 bases; junction bases not matched to a gene: 5. CDR3 in DNA: TGCAGTGCCCAGGGGGCCGGGACAGATACGCAGTATTTT. This encodes CSAQGAGTDTQYF.

The CDR3 DNA follows: TGCGCCAGCAGCTTTGGACAGGGCGATGGTGGCTACACCTTC. Translation gives CASSFGQGDGGYTF. This sequence joins TRBV5-1 and TRBJ1-2; 8 bases align to TRBD1. The germline CDR1 and CDR2 sequences are SGHRS and YFSETQ. This CDR3 is 14 amino acids long. V shed 2 bases and J 7 bases; nucleotides not matched to a gene: 7.

This clonotype was seen at least ten times. V usage is TRBV10-3 and J usage is TRBJ1-1, with D possibly matching TRBD1 (5 bases). Trimming took off 6 bases at V and 1 base at J, with 21 bases between the two ends. This CDR3 is 17 amino acids long. Germline assignment: CDR1 ENHRY and CDR2 SYGVKD. CDR3 sequence reads: CAISGAGGTRKNTEAFF. The CDR3 DNA reads TGTGCCATCAGCGGGGCAGGTGGGACCCGGAAGAACACTGAAGCTTTCTTT.

J is TRBJ2-5 and V is TRBV11-2, with TRBD2 matching 9 bases. Germline CDR1 reads SGHAT; CDR2 reads FQNNGV. The CDR3 is made up of 15 amino acids. V was pared by 5 bases and J by 2 bases, with 6 bases of the junction left unmatched. CDR3 sequence: CASSRSGGPQETQYF. The CDR3 nucleotides read TGTGCCAGCAGCCGCAGCGGGGGGCCACAAGAGACCCAGTACTTC.

The V call is TRBV30, the J call TRBJ2-1, with 9 bases fitting TRBD2. After removal of 1 base from V and 6 bases from J, the junction contained 16 bases not matched to a gene. This CDR3 is 18 amino acids long. CDR1 and CDR2 from the germline V gene are GTSNPN and SVGIG (reference sequence). The DNA of the CDR3 is TGTGCCTGGAGTGGGGGGACTAGCCGGAGGCCCACGGGCAATGAGCAGTTCTTC. It yields the protein CAWSGGTSRRPTGNEQFF.

This clonotype appeared many times. CDR3 sequence reads: CASSGRTGNYEQYF. The CDR3 nucleotides read TGTGCCAGCAGTGGGAGGACAGGGAACTACGAGCAGTACTTC. The genes are TRBV6-1 and TRBJ2-7; 8 bases line up with TRBD1. Looked up from germline, CDR1 is MNHNS and CDR2 is SASEGT. This CDR3 spans 14 amino acids. With 4 bases clipped from V and 3 bases from J, the junction kept 5 bases outside the gene matches.

This clonotype appeared a few times. This chain connects TRBV4-2 to TRBJ2-7; possibly TRBD1 or TRBD2 for D (5 bases each). This CDR3 contains 17 residues. Trimming left V 0 bases short and J 5 bases short, with 20 bases between. The germline gives CDR1 LGHNA, CDR2 YNFKEQ. For the CDR3, the DNA is TGTGCCAGCAGCCAAGACCAGGACGGGACCGCGCAGAACGAGCAGTACTTC. This encodes CASSQDQDGTAQNEQYF.

The chain employs TRBV2 and TRBJ1-6, with 8 nucleotides matching TRBD1. V lost 3 bases, J lost 8 bases, and 9 bases stayed unmatched. The length of the CDR3 is 16 residues. The germline V gene has CDR1 SNHLY and CDR2 FYNNEI. The CDR3 coding sequence is TGTGCCAGCAGTGAGTCCTTGGGGACAGGTTATTCACCCCTCCACTTT. Its translation: CASSESLGTGYSPLHF.

This clonotype was observed many times. The rearrangement joins TRBV7-9 to TRBJ1-5; D is ambiguous. Germline CDR1 SEHNR, CDR2 FQNEAQ (reference sequence). The CDR3 has 12 amino acids. V lost 4 bases and J 5 bases, leaving 6 bases between the germline ends. CDR3 sequence: CASSYRDQPQHF. Written as DNA, the CDR3 is TGTGCCAGCAGCTACAGAGATCAGCCCCAGCATTTT.

This clonotype occurred a few times. The rearrangement joins TRBV7-2 to TRBJ2-7; D call uncertain. The CDR3 loop spans 13 amino acids. Germline V gene sequence: CDR1 SGHTA, CDR2 FQGNSA. Trimming cost V 8 bases and J 2 bases, with 13 bases left between them. The CDR3 nucleotides are TGTGCCAGCGTCTCCTTAGCCCCCTACGAGCAGTACTTC. Translation: CASVSLAPYEQYF.

This clonotype turned up a few times. J is TRBJ1-2 and V is TRBV7-2, with TRBD1 identical over 7 bases. Germline V gene sequence: CDR1 SGHTA, CDR2 FQGNSA. The trim removed 6 bases at V and 4 bases at J, leaving 8 bases unmatched. This CDR3 has 14 residues. The CDR3 DNA reads TGTGCCAGCAGGCTTAAGGGGGCTACCTATGGCTACACCTTC. Protein: CASRLKGATYGYTF.

J is TRBJ2-1 and V is TRBV24-1; D might be TRBD1 or TRBD2, each matching 5 bases. V was shortened by 3 bases and J by 9 bases, with 29 bases between the two germline ends. The CDR3 is 19 residues long. Germline assignment: CDR1 KGHDR and CDR2 SFDVKD. The CDR3 loop is CATSDAPRGYGGLMGEQFF. The CDR3, as DNA: TGTGCCACCAGTGATGCCCCAAGAGGGTATGGGGGTCTGATGGGTGAGCAGTTCTTC.

V usage is TRBV7-8 and J usage is TRBJ2-4; TRBD2 matches 7 bases. Germline CDR1 and CDR2: SGHVS and FQNEAQ. With 2 bases clipped from V and 6 bases from J, the junction kept 4 bases outside the gene matches. CDR3 length: 14 amino acids. The CDR3 is CASSLTGGRNIQYF. CDR3 sequence (DNA): TGTGCCAGCAGCTTAACGGGAGGTCGAAACATTCAGTACTTC.

This clonotype has a single count. The chain has TRBV6-5 and TRBJ2-3; no firm D call. This CDR3 region has 12 residues. The germline V and J ends were trimmed by 6 bases and 11 bases, with 15 bases remaining between them. CDR1 is MNHEY, CDR2 SVGAGI, per germline. CDR3 DNA sequence: TGTGCCAGCAGCCACCGTAACAATGAGCAGTATTTT. Amino acids: CASSHRNNEQYF.

This clonotype was picked up a small number of times. The chain combines TRBV9 with TRBJ2-7; D gene unclear. The CDR3 is 13 amino acids. Germline CDR1 SGDLS, CDR2 YYNGEE. With 0 bases removed from V and 0 bases from J, the gap between germline ends came to 4 bases. Written as DNA, the CDR3 is TGTGCCAGCAGCGTAGCCAGCTCCTACGAGCAGTACTTC. Translation gives CASSVASSYEQYF.